The 32 T cell receptor beta chains listed next were all sequenced from one sample in a study of T cell responses to AZD1222 COVID-19 vaccine. Sequenced by immunoSEQ multiplex PCR; TCRdb stores in-frame clones only, minus some. This table holds under 150,000 clones, about 92% found once. Sequencing used peripheral blood, obtained on day 0 of AZD1222 vaccination. The origin of the receptors is an adult in good health.

V gene TRBV7-9 combines with J gene TRBJ1-1; 7 bases fit TRBD1. Germline V gene sequence: CDR1 SEHNR, CDR2 FQNEAQ (reference sequence). The CDR3 is 11 residues long. V trimming: 6 bases; J trimming: 11 bases; junction bases outside the gene matches: 6. This CDR3 is CASRYDRDAFF. CDR3 coding DNA: TGTGCCAGCAGGTATGACAGGGACGCTTTCTTT. The entire variable domain, with the rest obtained from reference TRBV7-9 and TRBJ1-1, is as follows: DTGVSQNPRHKITKRGQNVTFRCDPISEHNRLYWYRQTLGQGPEFLTYFQNEAQLEKSRLLSDRFSAERPKGSFSTLEIQRTEQGDSAMYLCASRYDRDAFFGQGTRLTVV.

The chain uses TRBV7-9 and TRBJ2-7; D is ambiguous. V lost 5 bases to trimming and J lost 6 bases, with 17 bases between them. This CDR3 contains 14 residues. Germline values: CDR1 SEHNR, CDR2 FQNEAQ (reference sequence). The CDR3 protein is CASSRPIAVGEQYF. CDR3 in DNA: TGTGCCAGCAGCAGACCAATAGCAGTGGGCGAGCAGTACTTC.

This clone was seen only a few times. V usage is TRBV4-2 and J usage is TRBJ2-7; 11 positions match TRBD2. This CDR3 is 17 amino acids long. The V gene end was trimmed by 0 bases and the J gene end by 2 bases; junction bases not matched to a gene: 6. Germline-derived CDR1 and CDR2 are LGHNA and YNFKEQ. CDR3: CASSQDGDSGRAYEQYF. The CDR3 bases are TGTGCCAGCAGCCAAGATGGGGATAGCGGGAGGGCCTACGAGCAGTACTTC.

V usage is TRBV5-1 and J usage is TRBJ1-1; D is uncertain. Germline-derived CDR1 and CDR2 are SGHRS and YFSETQ. The V and J ends lost 1 base and 0 bases respectively, with 7 bases between them. This CDR3 contains 14 residues. The CDR3 spells CASSLTALNTEAFF. As DNA, the CDR3 is TGCGCCAGCAGCTTGACAGCACTGAACACTGAAGCTTTCTTT.

The rearrangement links TRBV4-1 to TRBJ1-2; 7 positions agree with TRBD1. The CDR3 is 18 amino acids. CDR1 is MGHRA, CDR2 YSYEKL, per germline. V lost 0 bases, J lost 0 bases, and 10 bases stayed unmatched. CDR3 in amino acids: CASSQELRTGETNYGYTF. In DNA, the CDR3 is TGCGCCAGCAGCCAAGAGTTACGGACAGGAGAAACTAACTATGGCTACACCTTC.

The V gene is TRBV6-5, the J gene TRBJ2-2; D is possibly TRBD1 (5 bases). The V gene lost 7 bases and the J gene lost 6 bases, with 6 bases spanning the gap. CDR1 and CDR2 from the germline V gene are MNHEY and SVGAGI. This CDR3 is 11 amino acids long. CDR3 in amino acids: CASKGSGELFF. CDR3 nucleotide sequence: TGTGCCAGCAAGGGGTCCGGGGAGCTGTTTTTT.

This sequence joins TRBV4-3 and TRBJ2-7; tentatively, D is TRBD2 (5 bases). The germline V gene encodes CDR1 LGHNA and CDR2 YSLEER. The CDR3 loop spans 15 amino acids. V was cut by 4 bases and J by 2 bases, with 15 bases left in between. CDR3 coding DNA: TGCGCCAGCAGCCCGAGTCGGGGTAGGCCCTACGAGCAGTACTTC. Its protein is CASSPSRGRPYEQYF.

This chain joins TRBV5-1 and TRBJ2-7; D is perhaps TRBD1 (5 bases). Trimming left V 4 bases short and J 2 bases short, with 10 bases between. CDR1 and CDR2 (germline): SGHRS, YFSETQ. The CDR3 has 13 amino acids. The CDR3 nucleotides are TGCGCCAGCAGCATCGGACATCCCTACGAGCAGTACTTC. Its protein is CASSIGHPYEQYF.

This clone was counted a few times. The chain couples TRBV6-5 to TRBJ1-3; 7 bases are shared with TRBD1. Trimming at V came to 8 bases and at J to 3 bases, leaving 10 bases not matched to a gene. This CDR3 region has 15 residues. Germline CDR1 and CDR2: MNHEY and SVGAGI. CDR3 nucleotide sequence: TGTGCCAGCCTACCCGCGGCAGGGGGTGGAAACACCATATATTTT. This codes for CASLPAAGGGNTIYF.

The V gene is TRBV27, the J gene TRBJ2-7, with D uncertain. The CDR3 runs to 13 residues. Trimming left V 5 bases short and J 3 bases short, with 11 bases between. Looked up from germline, CDR1 is MNHEY and CDR2 is SMNVEV (reference sequence). The CDR3: CASSLMNGYEQYF. Here the CDR3 DNA reads TGTGCCAGCAGTCTCATGAATGGCTACGAGCAGTACTTC.

The chain employs TRBV18 and TRBJ2-5; 10 bases are a match to TRBD2. The germline V gene has CDR1 KGHSH and CDR2 LQKENI. Germline trimming cut 3 bases from V and 5 bases from J; bases unmatched to any gene: 6. This CDR3 has 15 residues. CDR3 protein: CASSPLAGAPETQYF. The DNA of the CDR3 is TGTGCCAGCTCACCTCTAGCGGGAGCACCTGAGACCCAGTACTTC. The complete variable domain, with remaining parts taken from reference TRBV18 and TRBJ2-5, reads NAGVMQNPRHLVRRRGQEARLRCSPMKGHSHVYWYRQLPEEGLKFMVYLQKENIIDESGMPKERFSAEFPKEGPSILRIQQVVRGDSAAYFCASSPLAGAPETQYFGPGTRLLVL.

This chain joins TRBV14 and TRBJ2-7; D tentatively fits TRBD1 or TRBD2 (6 bases each). The CDR3 runs to 15 residues. The V end lost 2 bases, the J end lost 3 bases, and 14 bases lay between the germline ends. Per the germline V gene, CDR1 is SGHDN and CDR2 is FVKESK. CDR3: CASSQTGGHLYEQYF. The CDR3 region has the DNA TGTGCCAGCAGCCAAACCGGGGGCCATCTCTACGAGCAGTACTTC. Full variable domain (outside the CDR3, taken from reference TRBV14 and TRBJ2-7): EAGVTQFPSHSVIEKGQTVTLRCDPISGHDNLYWYRRVMGKEIKFLLHFVKESKQDESGMPNNRFLAERTGGTYSTLKVQPAELEDSGVYFCASSQTGGHLYEQYFGPGTRLTVT.

Regarding this clone: Additional DNA sequences in this sample encode the identical CDR3. The V and J genes are TRBV9 and TRBJ2-7; D is ambiguous. The CDR3 spans 13 residues. V dropped 0 bases and J dropped 5 bases, with 9 bases sitting between them. Germline CDR1 and CDR2: SGDLS and YYNGEE. CDR3: CASSVGDPDEQYF. DNA of the CDR3: TGTGCCAGCAGCGTAGGGGATCCAGACGAGCAGTACTTC.

The V call is TRBV6-6, the J call TRBJ2-1; the match to TRBD2 covers 12 bases. This CDR3 spans 16 amino acids. Germline CDR1 MNHNY, CDR2 SVGAGI (reference sequence). V was clipped by 5 bases and J by 7 bases; unmatched bases: 9. Here the CDR3 DNA reads TGTGCCAGCAGTCGACTAGCTAGCGGGAGGGATAATGAGCAGTTCTTC. Protein sequence: CASSRLASGRDNEQFF.

The gene calls are TRBV2 and TRBJ2-7, with D perhaps matching TRBD1 (5 bases). Trimming shortened V by 4 bases and J by 2 bases, and 15 bases separated the two germline ends. The CDR3 length is 15 residues. Germline V gene lookup returns CDR1 SNHLY and CDR2 FYNNEI. The CDR3 coding sequence is TGTGCCAGCAGTGTAGTGGGCAGGGTTACCTACGAGCAGTACTTC. Amino acids: CASSVVGRVTYEQYF.

V gene TRBV4-3 combines with J gene TRBJ2-6; D uncertain. The germline V and J ends were trimmed by 5 bases and 4 bases, with 18 bases remaining between them. Germline V CDR1 and CDR2: LGHNA, YSLEER. The length of the CDR3 is 17 residues. CDR3 region: CASSTSGLPQGANVLTF. The CDR3 coding sequence is TGCGCCAGCAGCACCAGTGGGCTCCCACAAGGGGCCAACGTCCTGACTTTC.

This sequence joins TRBV23-1 and TRBJ1-1; a weak D match, TRBD1 (6 bases). TRBV23-1 is identified as an open reading frame with a role that is uncertain. V was shortened by 9 bases and J by 0 bases, with 26 bases between the two germline ends. The CDR3 totals 18 residues. Written as DNA, the CDR3 is TGCGCCAGGAGGACACAGGGTTTCCCCCTTTGGATGAACACTGAAGCTTTCTTT. Protein product: CARRTQGFPLWMNTEAFF.

The CDR3 here is CASSQDLMSSYEQYF. The CDR3 DNA reads as TGCGCCAGCAGCCAAGACCTCATGAGCTCCTACGAGCAGTACTTC. The chain links TRBV4-3 to TRBJ2-7; D call uncertain. CDR3 length: 15 amino acids. The germline CDR1 and CDR2 sequences are LGHNA and YSLEER. V lost 0 bases and J lost 0, with 9 bases in between.

The chain carries TRBV7-9 and TRBJ2-2; the match to TRBD1 covers 8 bases. With 5 bases clipped from V and 5 bases from J, the junction kept 7 bases outside the gene matches. Germline values: CDR1 SEHNR, CDR2 FQNEAQ (reference sequence). The CDR3 spans 15 residues. The CDR3 is CASSPQGALTGELFF. The CDR3 DNA sequence: TGTGCCAGCAGCCCTCAGGGGGCGTTAACCGGGGAGCTGTTTTTT.

This clone appeared once. The rearrangement links TRBV6-5 to TRBJ1-5, with D perhaps matching TRBD1 (6 bases). V was trimmed by 0 bases and J by 6 bases, leaving 12 bases between them. There are 15 residues in the CDR3. Germline CDR1 and CDR2: MNHEY and SVGAGI. The CDR3 is CASSYSKQGSQPQHF. The CDR3 coding sequence is TGTGCCAGCAGTTACTCGAAACAGGGTAGTCAGCCCCAGCATTTT.

The chain employs TRBV6-6 and TRBJ1-5; TRBD1 matches 7 bases. This CDR3 is built from 14 residues. Germline-derived CDR1 and CDR2 are MNHNY and SVGAGI (reference sequence). V gave up 6 bases and J gave up 3 bases; unmatched junction bases: 5. The CDR3, as DNA: TGTGCCAGCAGACCGGGACAGAACAATCAGCCCCAGCATTTT. This gives the protein CASRPGQNNQPQHF.

The genes are TRBV27 and TRBJ1-5; 9 bases are a match to TRBD1. CDR3 size: 16 residues. V shed 4 bases, J shed 0 bases, and the junction held 4 bases outside the gene matches. The germline V gene has CDR1 MNHEY and CDR2 SMNVEV (reference sequence). The CDR3 here is CASSSGTGFSNQPQHF. In DNA form, the CDR3 reads TGTGCCAGCAGTTCCGGGACAGGGTTTAGCAATCAGCCCCAGCATTTT.

V gene TRBV4-1 combines with J gene TRBJ2-3; D may match TRBD1 or TRBD2 (6 bases each). The V and J ends lost 1 base and 5 bases respectively, with 16 bases between them. This CDR3 has 16 residues. CDR1 and CDR2 (germline): MGHRA, YSYEKL. In DNA form, the CDR3 reads TGCGCCAGCAGCCAAGTGGGGGGCGGGGTTAGAGATACGCAGTATTTT. As protein: CASSQVGGGVRDTQYF.

The chain links TRBV7-9 to TRBJ2-7; the match to TRBD2 covers 9 bases. Germline V gene data show CDR1 as SEHNR and CDR2 as FQNEAQ (reference sequence). V gave up 3 bases and J gave up 7 bases; unmatched junction bases: 7. This CDR3 is 14 amino acids long. In DNA form, the CDR3 reads TGTGCCAGCAGCTTCGAAGCGGGAGGTCAGGAGCAGTACTTC. Residues: CASSFEAGGQEQYF.

V usage is TRBV9 and J usage is TRBJ1-5; D not certain. The germline CDR1 and CDR2 sequences are SGDLS and YYNGEE. This CDR3 is built from 15 residues. Trimming left V 4 bases short and J 0 bases short, with 11 bases between. The CDR3 spells CASSPGSHSNQPQHF. CDR3 in DNA: TGTGCCAGCAGCCCCGGCAGCCATAGCAATCAGCCCCAGCATTTT. Full variable domain (outside the CDR3, taken from reference TRBV9 and TRBJ1-5): DSGVTQTPKHLITATGQRVTLRCSPRSGDLSVYWYQQSLDQGLQFLIQYYNGEERAKGNILERFSAQQFPDLHSELNLSSLELGDSALYFCASSPGSHSNQPQHFGDGTRLSIL.

V usage is TRBV6-1 and J usage is TRBJ2-1; D might be TRBD1 (5 bases). The CDR3 has 16 amino acids. Trimming took 1 base from V and 9 from J, leaving 19 bases between them. In germline, CDR1 is MNHNS, CDR2 SASEGT. CDR3 region: CASSEEFRQGGREQFF. The CDR3, as DNA: TGTGCCAGCAGTGAAGAGTTTCGGCAGGGTGGACGTGAGCAGTTCTTC.

This chain uses TRBV18 with TRBJ2-4; D remains unclear. Between the trimmed V and J ends, which lost 2 bases and 5 bases, there was a span of 7 bases. Germline lookup yields CDR1 KGHSH and CDR2 LQKENI. The CDR3 sequence is 13 residues long. In DNA form, the CDR3 reads TGTGCCAGCTCACCAACAGCAGAAAACATTCAGTACTTC. Protein: CASSPTAENIQYF. Drawing the rest from reference TRBV18 and TRBJ2-4, the complete variable domain is NAGVMQNPRHLVRRRGQEARLRCSPMKGHSHVYWYRQLPEEGLKFMVYLQKENIIDESGMPKERFSAEFPKEGPSILRIQQVVRGDSAAYFCASSPTAENIQYFGAGTRLSVL.

This chain connects TRBV3-1 (or the pseudogene TRBV3-2) to TRBJ2-7; perhaps TRBD2 as D (5 bases). Trimming left V 3 bases short and J 3 bases short, with 6 bases between. CDR3 length: 12 amino acids. Germline V gene data show CDR1 as LGHDT and CDR2 as YNNKEL (reference sequence). CDR3 loop: CASSQGVYEQYF. CDR3 DNA: TGTGCCAGCAGCCAGGGAGTCTACGAGCAGTACTTC.

This clone appeared once. The V gene is TRBV6-4, the J gene TRBJ1-1, with 10 bases matching TRBD1. The CDR3 has 15 amino acids. After removal of 6 bases from V and 11 bases from J, the junction contained 15 bases not matched to a gene. Germline values: CDR1 MRHNA, CDR2 SNTAGT. The CDR3 region is CASSPGQGNIGEAFF. The CDR3 coding sequence is TGTGCCAGCAGCCCGGGACAGGGGAACATAGGGGAGGCTTTCTTT.

The chain combines TRBV6-1 with TRBJ2-1; tentative D call: TRBD2 (6 bases). V was pared by 2 bases and J by 7 bases, with 15 bases between. Germline V gives CDR1 MNHNS, CDR2 SASEGT. The CDR3 covers 15 residues. CDR3 nucleotides: TGTGCCAGCAGTGAAACGCTAGCGAGCGGTAATGAGCAGTTCTTC. Translation: CASSETLASGNEQFF.

This clone was detected only once. The chain joins TRBV19 to TRBJ2-7; maybe TRBD2 (5 bases). The CDR3 contains 12 residues. Germline V gene sequence: CDR1 LNHDA, CDR2 SQIVND (reference sequence). V was pared by 5 bases and J by 6 bases, with 11 bases between. The CDR3 loop reads CASSARVGEQYF. DNA for the CDR3: TGTGCCAGTAGTGCGCGGGTGGGCGAGCAGTACTTC.

The chain couples TRBV6-5 to TRBJ1-4; D perhaps matches TRBD1 (6 bases). CDR3 length: 16 amino acids. The germline CDR1 and CDR2 sequences are MNHEY and SVGAGI. V lost 2 bases, J lost 6 bases, and 16 bases lay in between. CDR3 sequence: CASSYLHRVGHEKLFF. CDR3 DNA: TGTGCCAGCAGTTACCTTCACAGGGTGGGTCATGAAAAACTGTTTTTT.